The T cell receptor (beta chain) described here comes from a study of cytomegalovirus exposure and HLA in healthy donors. As regards this clone: Its antigen is as yet unknown.

Overall study results and limits: The listing of about 150 TCR beta chains classed them as cytomegalovirus-associated. Published work reported that the classifier diagnosed cytomegalovirus status with high specificity and sensitivity. In a later analysis, at a false discovery rate of 0.05, some 17,000 TCR beta sequences were associated with HLA alleles.

This PCR relied on a set of 60 Vbeta primers and 13 Jbeta primers. The repertoire was sequenced with immunoSEQ multiplex PCR; TCRdb's copy has only in-frame clones and lacks some. Of some 110,000 clones in the sample, approximately 79% were seen once. The sample comprised PBMCs. The source of this sequence is a man between 60 and 75 years old in good health and CMV-seropositive.

CDR3 protein: CSVSRQSNEKLFF. CDR3 in DNA: TGCAGCGTTAGTAGACAGTCCAATGAAAAACTGTTTTTT. The V call is TRBV29-1, the J call TRBJ1-4; D might be TRBD1 (5 bases). Trimming removed 5 bases from V and 5 bases from J, with 12 bases in between. The CDR3 length is 13 residues. Per germline, CDR1 SQVTM and CDR2 ANQGSEA.